The rows below give T cell receptor beta chains drawn from one sample of a study of blood T cell repertoires in COVID-19. Clones were read by immunoSEQ multiplex PCR, and TCRdb kept only the in-frame ones, dropping some. The top ten hold 8% to 10% of the sample, which has around 330,000 clones, 70% to 90% seen once. The material sequenced was PBMCs or T cells enriched from blood (not recorded which). The origin of the receptors is a woman aged 40-49 years who had recovered from COVID-19. CDR3s include the opening cysteine and the closing phenylalanine or tryptophan. A D gene is named only where the DNA matches it firmly. A clone size is listed for some rows: how often the clone was seen (once, few, many), or a class if it is expanded.

>TRBV9|once|TRBD1|TRBJ1-1
CASSGAQGSVNTEAFF
TGTGCCAGCAGCGGAGCACAGGGGTCGGTGAACACTGAAGCTTTCTTT
>TRBV7-6|-|TRBD2|TRBJ2-1
CASSLETSGNGNEQFF
TGTGCCAGCAGCTTAGAAACTAGCGGGAATGGCAATGAGCAGTTCTTC
>TRBV2|-|TRBD2|TRBJ2-7
CASKRWTSGNPYEQYF
TGTGCCAGCAAAAGGTGGACTAGCGGGAATCCCTACGAGCAGTACTTC
>TRBV19|-|TRBD2|TRBJ2-6
CASTRSSGGSGANVLTF
TGTGCCAGTACCCGCTCGTCGGGGGGCTCTGGGGCCAACGTCCTGACTTTC
>TRBV6-1|-|-|TRBJ2-2
CASSERRGTNTGELFF
TGTGCCAGCAGTGAAAGAAGAGGAACGAACACCGGGGAGCTGTTTTTT
>TRBV3-1/TRBV3-2|-|TRBD2|TRBJ2-2
CASRQAGTSDTGELFF
TGTGCCAGCAGGCAGGCCGGGACTAGCGACACCGGGGAGCTGTTTTTT
>TRBV19|-|-|TRBJ1-4
CASSMRTFEKLFF
TGTGCCAGTAGTATGAGGACATTTGAAAAACTGTTTTTT
>TRBV28|-|-|TRBJ1-1
CASRLQVNTEAFF
TGTGCCAGCAGGTTACAGGTGAACACTGAAGCTTTCTTT
>TRBV12-3/TRBV12-4|once|-|TRBJ1-2
CASSFRGEAGYTF
TGTGCCAGCAGTTTTCGGGGGGAGGCTGGCTACACCTTC
>TRBV25-1|few|TRBD1|TRBJ1-4
CASGVTGRKELFF
TGTGCCAGCGGAGTGACAGGGCGGAAAGAACTGTTTTTT
>TRBV7-9|-|-|TRBJ1-5
CASSLEGYGNQPQHF
TGTGCCAGCAGCCTTGAGGGTTATGGCAATCAGCCCCAGCATTTT
>TRBV28|-|TRBD1|TRBJ1-1
CASIPGQGAFEAFF
TGTGCCAGCATCCCGGGACAGGGGGCGTTTGAAGCTTTCTTT
>TRBV24-1|-|-|TRBJ2-3
CATSDSSLYTQYF
TGTGCCACCAGTGACTCCTCTTTGTATACGCAGTATTTT
>TRBV3-1/TRBV3-2|-|-|TRBJ1-1
CASSKGGVMNTEAFF
TGTGCCAGCAGCAAGGGGGGGGTGATGAACACTGAAGCTTTCTTT
>TRBV19|-|TRBD1|TRBJ1-2
CASSIRTGPYGYTF
TGTGCCAGTAGTATCCGGACAGGCCCCTATGGCTACACCTTC
>TRBV3-1/TRBV3-2|-|-|TRBJ2-3
CASSLEYAQGMKADTQYF
TGTGCCAGCAGCTTAGAGTACGCACAGGGTATGAAAGCAGATACGCAGTATTTT
>TRBV29-1|-|TRBD2|TRBJ2-1
CSVEAGGLYEQFF
TGCAGCGTTGAAGCGGGGGGTCTCTATGAGCAGTTCTTC
>TRBV18|few|-|TRBJ1-1
CASSPIGGATEAFF
TGTGCCAGCTCACCAATAGGCGGGGCAACTGAAGCTTTCTTT
>TRBV7-8|-|TRBD1|TRBJ2-2
CASSLEGANTGELFF
TGTGCCAGCAGCTTAGAGGGGGCTAACACCGGGGAGCTGTTTTTT
>TRBV29-1|-|TRBD2|TRBJ2-7
CSVVGGSWYEQYF
TGCAGCGTTGTTGGCGGGAGCTGGTACGAGCAGTACTTC
>TRBV9|-|TRBD1|TRBJ2-7
CASSVAGDRFYEQYF
TGTGCCAGCAGCGTAGCTGGGGACAGGTTCTACGAGCAGTACTTC
>TRBV28|-|TRBD1|TRBJ1-5
CASYEQGPNQPQHF
TGTGCCAGCTACGAACAGGGGCCCAATCAGCCCCAGCATTTT
>TRBV5-5|-|TRBD1|TRBJ2-1
CASSSDRVLDEQFF
TGTGCCAGCAGCTCCGACAGGGTTCTCGATGAGCAGTTCTTC
>TRBV4-3|-|-|TRBJ1-5
CASSQDRGNQPQHF
TGCGCCAGCAGCCAAGATCGAGGCAATCAGCCCCAGCATTTT
>TRBV25-1|-|TRBD1|TRBJ1-2
CASGSDRDNYGYTF
TGTGCCAGCGGTTCCGACAGGGATAACTATGGCTACACCTTC
>TRBV7-9|-|-|TRBJ1-5
CASSSPTDNQPQHF
TGTGCCAGCAGCTCCCCGACAGATAATCAGCCCCAGCATTTT
>TRBV12-3/TRBV12-4|few|-|TRBJ2-2
CASSPGTTGELFF
TGTGCCAGCAGTCCCGGGACAACCGGGGAGCTGTTTTTT
>TRBV11-3|few|-|TRBJ1-1
CASSLPREGEAFF
TGTGCCAGCAGCTTACCGAGGGAGGGTGAAGCTTTCTTT
>TRBV11-2|once|-|TRBJ2-1
CASRKDYYNEQFF
TGTGCCAGCAGGAAGGACTATTACAATGAGCAGTTCTTC
>TRBV7-9|-|TRBD1|TRBJ1-1
CASTGARDRNTEAFF
TGTGCCAGCACGGGGGCCAGGGACAGAAACACTGAAGCTTTCTTT
>TRBV12-3/TRBV12-4|-|-|TRBJ1-1
CASSGQMNTEAFF
TGTGCCAGCAGCGGACAGATGAACACTGAAGCTTTCTTT
>TRBV19|-|TRBD2|TRBJ2-7
CASSGRAYEQYF
TGTGCCAGTAGTGGGAGGGCCTACGAGCAGTACTTC
>TRBV27|-|-|TRBJ1-5
CASSLRQQNQPQHF
TGTGCCAGCAGTTTAAGACAGCAGAATCAGCCCCAGCATTTT
>TRBV5-1|-|-|TRBJ1-1
CASSSGHPNTEAFF
TGCGCCAGCAGCTCCGGACACCCGAACACTGAAGCTTTCTTT
>TRBV27|-|-|TRBJ1-2
CASSLGGIGYGYTF
TGTGCCAGCAGTTTGGGGGGGATCGGCTATGGCTACACCTTC
>TRBV11-1|once|TRBD2|TRBJ2-7
CASSLGAGAEQYF
TGTGCCAGCAGCTTGGGAGCGGGGGCCGAGCAGTACTTC
>TRBV4-2|-|TRBD2|TRBJ2-3
CASSRPSGSADTQYF
TGTGCCAGCAGCCGCCCGAGCGGGAGCGCAGATACGCAGTATTTT
>TRBV18|-|-|TRBJ2-1
CASSGTLSSYNEQFF
TGTGCCAGCTCCGGGACTCTGAGCTCCTACAATGAGCAGTTCTTC
>TRBV5-6|once|-|TRBJ1-1
CASSVRREVVPEAFF
TGTGCCAGCAGCGTTCGGCGGGAAGTTGTACCTGAAGCTTTCTTT
>TRBV6-5|-|TRBD1|TRBJ1-5
CASSRQGDSNQPQHF
TGTGCCAGCAGTCGACAGGGGGATAGCAATCAGCCCCAGCATTTT
>TRBV19|-|-|TRBJ1-5
CASSTLSGNQPQHF
TGTGCCAGTAGTACCTTAAGCGGGAATCAGCCCCAGCATTTT
>TRBV19|-|-|TRBJ1-1
CASSMGANTEAFF
TGTGCCAGTAGTATGGGAGCGAACACTGAAGCTTTCTTT
>TRBV29-1|-|-|TRBJ2-1
CSVESGPEQFF
TGCAGCGTTGAATCAGGGCCGGAGCAGTTCTTC
>TRBV10-3|-|-|TRBJ1-3
CAISESRGSNSGNTIYF
TGTGCCATCAGTGAGTCAAGAGGGAGTAACTCTGGAAACACCATATATTTT
>TRBV28|-|-|TRBJ1-2
CASSLGQPYGYTF
TGTGCCAGCAGTTTAGGGCAGCCCTATGGCTACACCTTC
>TRBV9|once|-|TRBJ2-3
CASSPTESGRTSTDTQYF
TGTGCCAGCAGCCCCACCGAGAGCGGGCGGACTAGCACAGATACGCAGTATTTT
>TRBV5-4|-|TRBD1|TRBJ1-2
CASSLYSTGVGYGYTF
TGTGCCAGCAGCTTGTACTCAACAGGGGTGGGCTATGGCTACACCTTC
>TRBV18|once|-|TRBJ1-1
CASSPGSETEAFF
TGTGCCAGCTCACCAGGGTCGGAGACTGAAGCTTTCTTT
>TRBV4-3|-|TRBD2|TRBJ2-2
CASSQDVGGPINTGELFF
TGCGCCAGCAGCCAAGACGTGGGAGGGCCAATTAACACCGGGGAGCTGTTTTTT
>TRBV25-1|-|TRBD2|TRBJ2-2
CARREVVLGGSDTGELFF
TGTGCCAGGCGGGAGGTTGTTTTGGGCGGGAGTGACACCGGGGAGCTGTTTTTT
>TRBV19|-|TRBD2|TRBJ2-5
CASSPSDLAGKETQYF
TGTGCCAGTAGTCCCTCAGACCTAGCGGGGAAAGAGACCCAGTACTTC
>TRBV19|-|-|TRBJ1-2
CASSISRPLGYGYTF
TGTGCCAGTAGTATCTCCAGGCCACTGGGCTATGGCTACACCTTC
>TRBV5-4|-|TRBD2|TRBJ2-5
CASSSGTRGAEETQYF
TGTGCCAGCAGCTCGGGGACTAGGGGGGCAGAAGAGACCCAGTACTTC
>TRBV30|few|TRBD2|TRBJ2-5
CAWKLGGRSETQYF
TGTGCCTGGAAGTTGGGCGGGAGATCTGAGACCCAGTACTTC